The 11 T cell receptor beta chains below all came from one sample that was sequenced in a study of blood T cells in healthy people across ages. A sample-barcoded 5' primer and a J-beta primer mix were used in a second PCR of roughly 7 to 12 cycles. TCRdb reprocessed the 5' RACE reads via MiXCR and lists one record per CDR3 protein. The sample shows 650,000 to 1,000,000 distinct CDR3 sequences, around 36% of them seen only once. Sequencing input: blood. These receptors were taken from a man aged 18-30 years in good health.

Only a few counts were recorded for this clonotype. This rearrangement joins TRBV7-9 to TRBJ2-7; TRBD1 is a possible D gene (6 bases). The CDR3 length is 14 residues. Trimming removed 2 bases at V and 3 bases at J, with 11 bases between. Germline V gene data show CDR1 as SEHNR and CDR2 as FQNEAQ (reference sequence). The chain's CDR3 is CASSLSTGFYEQYF. DNA for the CDR3: TGTGCCAGCAGCTTAAGTACAGGGTTCTACGAGCAGTACTTC.

Comment on this clonotype: A single base separates this from a much larger clone, so it may be a read error. The chain uses TRBV6-5 and TRBJ1-2, with TRBD1 as a possible D gene (6 bases). V lost 2 bases, J lost 5 bases, and 18 bases lay in between. The CDR3 has 16 amino acids. From germline, CDR1 is MNHEY and CDR2 SVGAGI. CDR3 nucleotide sequence: TGTGCCAGCAGTTACGGGAGGGGGGAGGTTAAATATGGCTACACCTTC. Its protein is CASSYGRGEVKYGYTF.

The V gene is TRBV20-1, the J gene TRBJ2-1, with TRBD1 as a possible D gene (6 bases). Germline V gene lookup returns CDR1 DFQATT and CDR2 SNEGSKA (reference sequence). V lost 0 bases, J lost 0 bases, and 12 bases lay in between. The CDR3 totals 16 residues. CDR3 coding DNA: TGCAGTGCTAGAGATATTCAGGGGATCTCCTACAATGAGCAGTTCTTC. Its translation: CSARDIQGISYNEQFF.

The table lists this clonotype with a count of one. J is TRBJ2-1 and V is TRBV10-3; 7 nucleotides align to TRBD2. The V gene's germline CDR1 is ENHRY and CDR2 SYGVKD. The CDR3 is 14 amino acids. Losses at the gene ends were 0 bases for V and 13 bases for J; bases not matched to a gene: 9. This CDR3 is CAISESGPRETQFF. The CDR3, as DNA: TGTGCCATCAGTGAGTCCGGGCCGCGGGAGACCCAGTTCTTC.

The chain links TRBV20-1 to TRBJ2-3; D gene unclear. The germline V gene has CDR1 DFQATT and CDR2 SNEGSKA (reference sequence). This CDR3 has 10 amino acids. The V end lost 4 bases, the J end lost 9 bases, and 8 bases lay between the germline ends. Here the CDR3 DNA reads TGCAGTGCTATGACTGACACGCAGTATTTT. Its translation is CSAMTDTQYF.

The chain has TRBV7-2 and TRBJ1-1; tentatively, D is TRBD1 (5 bases). Germline V gene sequence: CDR1 SGHTA, CDR2 FQGNSA. V lost 1 base and J lost 7, with 10 bases in between. The CDR3 runs to 13 residues. CDR3 amino acids: CASSLVGTGEAFF. The CDR3 region has the DNA TGTGCCAGCAGCTTAGTGGGGACGGGTGAAGCTTTCTTT.

V usage is TRBV12-3 or TRBV12-4 and J usage is TRBJ2-4, with 9 bases matching TRBD1. Germline trimming cut 3 bases from V and 11 bases from J; bases unmatched to any gene: 2. CDR3 length: 12 amino acids. In DNA, the CDR3 is TGTGCCAGCAGTTTCGACAGGGGGGTTCAGTACTTC. Its translation is CASSFDRGVQYF.

The chain links TRBV6-2 or TRBV6-3 to TRBJ2-7; weak D call: TRBD1 (5 bases). The ends were cut back, 4 bases at V and 6 bases at J, with 16 bases in the middle. Germline V CDR1 and CDR2: MNHEY, SVGEGT. The CDR3 has 14 residues. CDR3 protein: CASSSGWKAREQYF. The CDR3 nucleotides read TGTGCCAGCAGTTCAGGGTGGAAGGCGCGCGAGCAGTACTTC.

The V gene is TRBV24-1, the J gene TRBJ2-3; TRBD2 is a possible D gene (6 bases). Germline values: CDR1 KGHDR, CDR2 SFDVKD. V lost 1 base to trimming and J lost 2 bases, with 18 bases between them. The CDR3 totals 18 residues. In DNA form, the CDR3 reads TGTGCCACCAGTGATTTTTTTGGTGGAGGGAACGACACAGATACGCAGTATTTT. Its translation: CATSDFFGGGNDTDTQYF.

The chain recombines TRBV20-1 with TRBJ1-1; D ambiguous. This CDR3 is built from 12 residues. Germline lookup yields CDR1 DFQATT and CDR2 SNEGSKA (reference sequence). The CDR3 coding sequence is TGCAGCTCAACCAGCGGGTATACTGAAGCTTTCTTT. Translation: CSSTSGYTEAFF.

Turning to this clonotype: A junction end diverges from the germline sequence, so it may reflect a read error. This chain joins TRBV2 and TRBJ1-2; D possibly corresponds to TRBD1 (6 bases). CDR3 size: 14 residues. CDR1 is SNHLY, CDR2 FYNNEI, per germline. CDR3 sequence: CAGSPLSGGGGYTF. Here the CDR3 DNA reads TGTGCCGGCAGTCCCTTGAGTGGAGGGGGTGGCTACACCTTT.